This T cell receptor beta chain emerged from a study of cytomegalovirus exposure and HLA in healthy donors. Vbeta (60) and Jbeta (13) primers were used in the PCR. Some clones are missing from TCRdb's copy, which holds only in-frame ones; the method was immunoSEQ multiplex PCR. This table holds 130,000 or so clones, about four fifths found once. Concerning this clone: Its antigen remains unknown.

General study points: Some V segments, TRBV6-2 and TRBV6-3 among them, were indistinguishable and were therefore excluded. With later analysis, a missense DCLRE1C variant became linked to TCR beta V- and J-gene trimming.

V lost 5 bases and J lost 2; bases outside the gene matches: 5. This CDR3 spans 14 amino acids. CDR1 is SGHTA, CDR2 FQGNSA, per germline. The gene calls are TRBV7-2 and TRBJ2-7; 8 positions agree with TRBD2. This receptor was taken from a woman aged 18-29 years in good health and CMV-seronegative. Sequenced sample: PBMCs. The CDR3: CASSPLAGPYEQYF. The CDR3 DNA is TGTGCCAGCAGCCCGCTAGCGGGTCCCTACGAGCAGTACTTC. The variable domain in full, completed from reference TRBV7-2 and TRBJ2-7, reads GAGVSQSPSNKVTEKGKDVELRCDPISGHTALYWYRQSLGQGLEFLIYFQGNSAPDKSGLPSDRFSAERTGGSVSTLTIQRTQQEDSAVYLCASSPLAGPYEQYFGPGTRLTVT.